This T cell receptor (beta chain) was retrieved from a study of human T cells and chemical hapten exposure. Ten or more counts support this clonotype. V was cut by 0 bases and J by 7 bases, with 10 bases left in between. The CDR3 consists of 15 residues. Looked up from germline, CDR1 is LNHNV and CDR2 is YYDKDF (reference sequence). TCRdb recomputed calls from the RACE reads with MiXCR, one row per CDR3 protein. Among 70,000 or so distinct CDR3 sequences listed, 11% were seen once. Time point in this sample: patch test 3, about 24 weeks after DPC sensitization. The treatment denotes: therapeutic diphenylcyclopropenone sensitization with weekly scalp DPC.

The receptor comes from a woman between 45 and 65 years old with alopecia areata. Some clones in this sample may be carry-over from other donors' samples. Sequenced here: whole blood, sampled in connection with sensitization to the hapten diphenylcyclopropenone (DPC). This chain joins TRBV15 and TRBJ1-6; D remains unclear. The CDR3 DNA sequence: TGTGCCACCAGCAGAGATAAAAAGGAAAATTCACCCCTCCACTTT. Encoded protein: CATSRDKKENSPLHF. Combining the CDR3 with reference TRBV15 and TRBJ1-6 gives the whole variable domain DAMVIQNPRYQVTQFGKPVTLSCSQTLNHNVMYWYQQKSSQAPKLLFHYYDKDFNNEADTPDNFQSRRPNTSFCFLDIRSPGLGDTAMYLCATSRDKKENSPLHFGNGTRLTVT.